This T cell receptor (beta chain) came from a study of Ad26.COV2.S vaccination and SARS-CoV-2 variants (dated by TCRdb to about 2021). Notes on the research overall: Vaccine-arm donors were drawn from COV1001, a multicentre, randomized, double-blind, placebo-controlled phase I-IIa trial of Ad26.COV2.S in healthy adults. Ad26.COV2.S was given intramuscularly at 5x10^10 or 1x10^11 viral particles, as a single shot or as two shots 56 days apart. TCRbeta repertoire sequencing was used to assess the specificity and breadth of SARS-CoV-2-reactive T cell receptors after Ad26.COV2.S vaccination. A total of 32 samples were included in the TCR-sequenced set, comprising about 20 Ad26.COV2.S vaccine recipients, 5 placebo recipients and 8 SARS-CoV-2 convalescent individuals. Trial participants were randomized into five groups of five: low-dose or high-dose Ad26.COV2.S given once or twice, or placebo on both occasions. Investigators remained blinded to trial group allocation during experiments and outcome assessment.

About this clone itself: Its antigen is currently not known. Base-call qualities are not available, and no considerably larger clone is one nucleotide away. Different DNA sequences within this sample yield the same CDR3.

TCRbeta CDR3 regions were sequenced with the immunoSEQ Assay. After extraction, genomic DNA underwent amplification by bias-controlled multiplex PCR, followed by high-throughput sequencing. In the original analysis: To quantify the absolute abundance of every unique TCRbeta CDR3 region, sequences were collapsed and filtered. T cell fraction was estimated by normalizing TCRbeta template counts to usable DNA, which was measured by amplifying reference genes present in all nucleated cells. Repertoire TCRs were annotated as SARS-CoV-2-specific when V gene, CDR3 amino acid sequence and J gene were exactly matched to a known reactive TCR set. MIRA supplied the reference SARS-CoV-2 TCR set, which was filtered for enrichment in COVID-19-positive ImmuneCODE repertoires so that public or cross-reactive TCRs were removed. Drawing on the MIRA antigens, annotated TCRs were analysed further at the level of specific ORF or position within ORF. Breadth was defined as annotated unique rearrangements over total unique productive rearrangements; depth was the summed frequency of those rearrangements. Group comparisons of TCR breadth used two-sided Wilcoxon rank-sum tests. TCRdb limited this immuneACCESS table to in-frame rearrangements with V and J called. A share of clones is missing; checked studies link under half to unresolved V genes, and the rest is unexplained. D and trimming come from the DNA, and the V and J calls and clone size come from that table. Present in this sample are around 370,000 clones, more than 75% of which were seen just once. Jointly, the top ten make up about 3.3% of the sample.

Broad study findings and their caveats: The authors noted that total T cell responses may have been underestimated by the TCR breadth and depth analyses. Substantial breadth of spike-specific CD8+ and CD4+ T cell responses was reported after vaccination. Non-spike TCR breadth was comparable between vaccine and placebo recipients, consistent with the vaccine containing only spike. Compared with placebo recipients, Ad26.COV2.S recipients showed higher spike-specific TCR breadth (P = 0.0014). The study lacked the statistical power to compare responses across vaccine doses or regimens.

The treatment or condition label here, explained by the study, means: over 15 received Ad26.COV2.S at low or high dose, single or two shots; about 5 received placebo; per-sample allocation not given. Repertoires of vaccine and placebo recipients were sequenced from samples collected on day 63 after the first injection. Cohort 1b enrolled around 23 adults aged 18-55 years at a single site in Boston, USA, between 29 July and 7 August 2020. Ad26.COV2.S was a replication-incompetent adenovirus type 26 vector that expressed a prefusion-stabilized SARS-CoV-2 spike protein derived from the original Wuhan strain. The source is a person aged 18 to 59 who received the Ad26.COV2.S COVID-19 vaccine or a placebo. Sequences were derived from peripheral blood, sampled in a trial of Ad26.COV2.S vaccine versus placebo.

The CDR3 reads as follows: CASSFPSGSTDTQYF. The sequenced DNA is TGTGCCAGCAGCTTCCCTAGCGGGAGTACAGATACGCAGTATTTT. The chain was built from TRBV7-9 and TRBJ2-3, with 10 junctional bases fitting TRBD2. The CDR3 goes from the cysteine to the phenylalanine over 15 residues. Only CDR3 DNA is held: 45 bases, read in frame from base 1. Reading the germline V gene (reference sequence) gives CDR1 SEHNR and CDR2 FQNEAQ. Trimmed from V: 3 bases; trimmed from J: 3 bases; junction bases lacking a gene match: 3. When the CDR3 is completed using the reference TRBV7-9 and TRBJ2-3 genes on either side, the full variable domain is DTGVSQNPRHKITKRGQNVTFRCDPISEHNRLYWYRQTLGQGPEFLTYFQNEAQLEKSRLLSDRFSAERPKGSFSTLEIQRTEQGDSAMYLCASSFPSGSTDTQYFGPGTRLTVL.